Listed below are T cell receptor beta chains from one sample, sequenced in a study of blood T cell repertoires in COVID-19. TCRdb keeps only in-frame clones here, not all; method: immunoSEQ multiplex PCR. The sample includes about 82,000 clones, around 85% of them seen just once. The sample consisted of peripheral blood. These receptor sequences come from a man older than 75 with active or convalescent COVID-19. Each CDR3 is given with its conserved first and last residue. D genes are given only for firm matches. Size is stated for part of the rows, as once, few or many counts, or as a class when the clone is expanded.

DNA | CDR3 | D | size | J | V
TGTGCCACCAGTGATTTGATCGGGGGTTGGGACACCGGGGAGCTGTTTTTT | CATSDLIGGWDTGELFF | - | - | TRBJ2-2 | TRBV24-1
TGTGCCAGCAGCCCCGGGACTAGCGGGGGCCGAAGGGGTGAGCAGTTCTTC | CASSPGTSGGRRGEQFF | TRBD2 | few | TRBJ2-1 | TRBV3-1/TRBV3-2
TGTGCCAGCAGCTTAACGCAGGGTGGAGAGCAGTTCTTC | CASSLTQGGEQFF | - | - | TRBJ2-1 | TRBV7-9
TGCAGTGCTAGTCATAGCGGACAAGAGACCCAGTACTTC | CSASHSGQETQYF | - | - | TRBJ2-5 | TRBV20-1
TGCAGCGTCGACATCTTCGATGAGCAGTTCTTC | CSVDIFDEQFF | - | - | TRBJ2-1 | TRBV29-1
TGTGCCAGCATTGAGGACAGGGCTAGCAATCAGCCCCAGCATTTT | CASIEDRASNQPQHF | TRBD1 | - | TRBJ1-5 | TRBV2
TGTGCCAGTACACCGGGACAGGCGAGCCAAGAGACCCAGTACTTC | CASTPGQASQETQYF | TRBD1 | - | TRBJ2-5 | TRBV28
TGTGCCAGCACGACAGAAAACTATAGCAATCAGCCCCAGCATTTT | CASTTENYSNQPQHF | - | - | TRBJ1-5 | TRBV2
TGTGCCAGCAGTTTCAGGACAGGCAGCGGTCAGCCCCAGCATTTT | CASSFRTGSGQPQHF | TRBD1 | - | TRBJ1-5 | TRBV6-5
TGTGCCAGCAGCCCGACGGGGTGGGGAAAACTGTTTTTT | CASSPTGWGKLFF | - | medium-sized | TRBJ1-4 | TRBV3-1/TRBV3-2
TGTGCCAGCTCACCGAGGGTGAGGCACAGCGGAGAAGCTTTCTTT | CASSPRVRHSGEAFF | - | - | TRBJ1-1 | TRBV18
TGTGCCAGTAGTATAAATGGGGGGGGCAATCAGCCCCAGCATTTT | CASSINGGGNQPQHF | - | - | TRBJ1-5 | TRBV19
TGTGCCAGCACCCTCTCCTACAATGAGCAGTTCTTC | CASTLSYNEQFF | - | - | TRBJ2-1 | TRBV2
TGCGCCAGCAGGGATGGGCAGGGGGCTCGGAAAAACATTCAGTACTTC | CASRDGQGARKNIQYF | TRBD1 | - | TRBJ2-4 | TRBV10-2
TGTGCCAGCAGCTTAGCAGGGGCCTACACCGGGGAGCTGTTTTTT | CASSLAGAYTGELFF | - | - | TRBJ2-2 | TRBV7-9
TGTGCCAGCTCACTGACCGTGGGGGGAAGTCCAGAACCCCTCCACTTT | CASSLTVGGSPEPLHF | - | few | TRBJ1-6 | TRBV18
TGCAGTGCTAGTTCTGGGACAGGCTATGGCTACACCTTC | CSASSGTGYGYTF | TRBD1 | - | TRBJ1-2 | TRBV20-1
TGTGCCAGCAGTGAATTAGGGAGCCTCTATGGCTACACCTTC | CASSELGSLYGYTF | - | - | TRBJ1-2 | TRBV6-1
TGTGCCAGCAGCGTACGGACAGGTCTTTCGGGAAACACCATATATTTT | CASSVRTGLSGNTIYF | TRBD1 | - | TRBJ1-3 | TRBV9
TGTGCCAGCAGCCTGGACAGGGGAAACACAGATACGCAGTATTTT | CASSLDRGNTDTQYF | TRBD1 | few | TRBJ2-3 | TRBV7-3
TGTGCCACCAGAACAGGTTCCTCTTCCAATTCACCCCTCCACTTT | CATRTGSSSNSPLHF | - | - | TRBJ1-6 | TRBV2
TGTGCCAGCAGTTATTTGGGGGCCCAGGGGGATGCTTTCTTT | CASSYLGAQGDAFF | TRBD1 | - | TRBJ1-1 | TRBV11-2
TGTGCCAGCAAACGGGGACTAGCGGGAGAGAATGAGCAGTTCTTC | CASKRGLAGENEQFF | TRBD2 | - | TRBJ2-1 | TRBV9
TGCGCCAGCAGCTTGGTAGCAGTGAGATTCTCTGGGGCCAACGTCCTGACTTTC | CASSLVAVRFSGANVLTF | - | - | TRBJ2-6 | TRBV5-1
TGCGCCAGCAGCTCCGGATTGCGACAGGGTAGCACAGATACGCAGTATTTT | CASSSGLRQGSTDTQYF | TRBD1 | - | TRBJ2-3 | TRBV5-1
TGTGCCAGCAGCCATATCACAGATACGCAGTATTTT | CASSHITDTQYF | - | - | TRBJ2-3 | TRBV14
TGTGCCAGCAGCGACCGACAAACTGGGGCCAACGTCCTGACTTTC | CASSDRQTGANVLTF | - | - | TRBJ2-6 | TRBV2
TGTGCCAGCAGCTTAGCACCCGGGGAGCTGTTTTTT | CASSLAPGELFF | - | - | TRBJ2-2 | TRBV5-4
TGTGCCAGCAGCCTACAGGGACGAACAGATACGCAGTATTTT | CASSLQGRTDTQYF | - | - | TRBJ2-3 | TRBV27
TGTGCCAGCAGCTCCCGACTGACCATGAACACTGAAGCTTTCTTT | CASSSRLTMNTEAFF | - | few | TRBJ1-1 | TRBV5-4
TGCGCCAGCACAGGGGCGGGTGAGAATGAAAAACTGTTTTTT | CASTGAGENEKLFF | - | - | TRBJ1-4 | TRBV5-1
TGTGCCAGCAGTTTAAGAGGACTAACCCCCCCAGATACGCAGTATTTT | CASSLRGLTPPDTQYF | - | - | TRBJ2-3 | TRBV28
TGCGCCAGCAGCCAAGATTCTCGGAGACAGGGCACCTATGGCTACACCTTC | CASSQDSRRQGTYGYTF | TRBD1 | - | TRBJ1-2 | TRBV4-1
TGTGCCAGCAGCCCGAAGACGGGGCGGAGGGGTGCTTTCACAGATACGCAGTATTTT | CASSPKTGRRGAFTDTQYF | - | - | TRBJ2-3 | TRBV7-3
TGTGCCAGCAGCTTAGAGGGTCAGCGGACGTACCAAGAGACCCAGTACTTC | CASSLEGQRTYQETQYF | - | - | TRBJ2-5 | TRBV7-9
TGCGCCAGCAGCCCATTTATGGGACTAGCGGGAGAGGGTGAGCAGTTCTTC | CASSPFMGLAGEGEQFF | TRBD2 | - | TRBJ2-1 | TRBV5-1
TGTGCCAGTAGTACCCGGACTAGCGGGGCTAGCACAGATACGCAGTATTTT | CASSTRTSGASTDTQYF | TRBD2 | - | TRBJ2-3 | TRBV19
TGTGCCAGCACCACGGGACAGCCTCAAGGCTACACCTTC | CASTTGQPQGYTF | TRBD1 | - | TRBJ1-2 | TRBV5-6
TGTGCCACCAGCAGAGCAACCGCAGGGAACGAGCAGTTCTTC | CATSRATAGNEQFF | - | few | TRBJ2-1 | TRBV15
TGTGCCACGGAGCAGGGATGCATTCAGTACTTC | CATEQGCIQYF | - | few | TRBJ2-4 | TRBV19
TGTGCCAGCAGCGGGAGGACAGGGGGCGCGGCTGAAGCTTTCTTT | CASSGRTGGAAEAFF | TRBD1 | - | TRBJ1-1 | TRBV5-6
TGCGCCAGCAGCTTGGCGGGTCTAGAAACAGATACGCAGTATTTT | CASSLAGLETDTQYF | - | - | TRBJ2-3 | TRBV5-1
TGTGCCAGCAGTTTTATGAACACCGGGGAGCTGTTTTTT | CASSFMNTGELFF | - | - | TRBJ2-2 | TRBV12-3/TRBV12-4